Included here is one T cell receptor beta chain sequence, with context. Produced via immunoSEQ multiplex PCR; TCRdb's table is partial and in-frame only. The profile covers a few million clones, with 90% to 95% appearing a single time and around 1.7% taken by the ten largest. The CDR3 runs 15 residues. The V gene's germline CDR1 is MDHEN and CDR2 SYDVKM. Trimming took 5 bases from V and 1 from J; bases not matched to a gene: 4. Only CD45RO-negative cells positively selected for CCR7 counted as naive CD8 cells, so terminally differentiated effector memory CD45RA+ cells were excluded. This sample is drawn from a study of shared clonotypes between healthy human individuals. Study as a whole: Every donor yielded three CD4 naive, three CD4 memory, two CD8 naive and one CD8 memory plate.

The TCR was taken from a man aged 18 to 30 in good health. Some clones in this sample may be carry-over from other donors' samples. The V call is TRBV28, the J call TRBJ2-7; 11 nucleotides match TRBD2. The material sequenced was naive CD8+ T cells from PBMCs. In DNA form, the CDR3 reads TGTGCCAGCAGTCTGGGACTAGCGGTTTCCTACGAGCAGTACTTC. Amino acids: CASSLGLAVSYEQYF.